The TCR beta chain described here comes from a study of naive and memory T cell subsets. Overall study results and limits: The power law exponent of TCR abundance differed between naive and memory cells. There was no ground truth to check naive and memory subset results. Possibly reflecting memory cells re-expressing CD45RA, a few larger clonotypes occurred in naive repertoires, especially CD8. Diversity fell and Gini index rose from naive through CM, EM, EMRA.

V lost 5 bases, J lost 3 bases, and 17 bases lay in between. The length of the CDR3 is 16 residues. Germline V CDR1 and CDR2: DFQATT, SNEGSKA (reference sequence). CD4 T cells were positively selected, then CD8 T cells from the CD4-negative fraction. This clonotype occurred a few times. The antigen is unknown. Two oligonucleotides, mixed equimolar, formed the beta constant-region primer covering TRBC1 and TRBC2. Four rounds of PCR amplified the ligated cDNA using nested alpha and beta constant-region primers plus SP2. TCRdb itself ran the UMI-ligation and nested PCR reads through MiXCR, one entry per CDR3 protein. The sample lists over 100,000 distinct CDR3 sequences, 13% to 15% occurring once.

This sequence joins TRBV20-1 and TRBJ2-6, with D perhaps TRBD2 (6 bases). The TCR was taken from a human donor in good health. The sequenced material came from naive CD8+ T cells from blood. The CDR3 is CSAARLGASGANVLTF. CDR3 in DNA: TGCAGTGCTGCGAGACTAGGTGCAAGTGGGGCCAACGTCCTGACTTTC.